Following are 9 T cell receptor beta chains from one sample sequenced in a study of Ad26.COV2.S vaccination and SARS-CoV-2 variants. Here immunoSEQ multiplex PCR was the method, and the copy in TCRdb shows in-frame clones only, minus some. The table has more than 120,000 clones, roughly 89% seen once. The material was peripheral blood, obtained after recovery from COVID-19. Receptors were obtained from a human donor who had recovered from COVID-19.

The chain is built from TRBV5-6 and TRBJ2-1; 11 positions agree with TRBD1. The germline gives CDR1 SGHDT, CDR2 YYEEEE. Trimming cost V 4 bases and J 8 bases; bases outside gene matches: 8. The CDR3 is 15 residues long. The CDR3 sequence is CASSRTGGMKYEQFF. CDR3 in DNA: TGTGCCAGCAGCCGGACAGGGGGCATGAAATATGAGCAGTTCTTC.

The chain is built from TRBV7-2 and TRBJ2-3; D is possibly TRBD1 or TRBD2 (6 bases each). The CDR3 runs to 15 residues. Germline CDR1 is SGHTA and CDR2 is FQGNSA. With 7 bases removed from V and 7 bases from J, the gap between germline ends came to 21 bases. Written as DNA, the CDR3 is TGTGCCAGCACCTTCGACAGGAGGGGACGGAATACGCAGTATTTT. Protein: CASTFDRRGRNTQYF. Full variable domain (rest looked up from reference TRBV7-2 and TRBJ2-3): GAGVSQSPSNKVTEKGKDVELRCDPISGHTALYWYRQSLGQGLEFLIYFQGNSAPDKSGLPSDRFSAERTGGSVSTLTIQRTQQEDSAVYLCASTFDRRGRNTQYFGPGTRLTVL.

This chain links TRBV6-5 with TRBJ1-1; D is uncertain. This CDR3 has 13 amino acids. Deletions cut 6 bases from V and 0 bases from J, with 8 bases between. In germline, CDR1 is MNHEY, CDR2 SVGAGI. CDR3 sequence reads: CASRTSVNTEAFF. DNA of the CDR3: TGTGCCAGCAGGACTTCGGTGAACACTGAAGCTTTCTTT.

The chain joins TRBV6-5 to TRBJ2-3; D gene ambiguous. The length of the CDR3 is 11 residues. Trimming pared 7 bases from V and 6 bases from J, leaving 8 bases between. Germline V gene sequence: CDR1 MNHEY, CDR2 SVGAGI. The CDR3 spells CASTLFDTQYF. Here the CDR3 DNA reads TGTGCCAGCACGCTTTTCGATACGCAGTATTTT.

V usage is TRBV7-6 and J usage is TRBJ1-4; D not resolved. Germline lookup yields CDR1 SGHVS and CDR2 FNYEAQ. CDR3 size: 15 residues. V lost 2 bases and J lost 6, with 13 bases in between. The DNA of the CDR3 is TGTGCCAGCAGCTTAAGCTTCGCGAGGGATGAAAAACTGTTTTTT. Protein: CASSLSFARDEKLFF.

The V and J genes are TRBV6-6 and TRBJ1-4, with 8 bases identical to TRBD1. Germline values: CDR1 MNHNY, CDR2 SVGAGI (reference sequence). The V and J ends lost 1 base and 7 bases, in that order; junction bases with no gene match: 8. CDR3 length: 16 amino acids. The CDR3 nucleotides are TGTGCCAGCAGTTACTATCCGCCGGGACAGGTTGAAAAACTGTTTTTT. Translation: CASSYYPPGQVEKLFF.

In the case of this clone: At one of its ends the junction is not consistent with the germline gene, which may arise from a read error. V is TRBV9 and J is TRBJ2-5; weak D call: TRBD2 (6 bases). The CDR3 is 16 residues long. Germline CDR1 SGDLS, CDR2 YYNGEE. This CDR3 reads CASSALAYVEREAQYF. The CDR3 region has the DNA TGTGCCAGCAGCGCCCTAGCGTACGTGGAAAGAGAGGCCCAGTACTTC.

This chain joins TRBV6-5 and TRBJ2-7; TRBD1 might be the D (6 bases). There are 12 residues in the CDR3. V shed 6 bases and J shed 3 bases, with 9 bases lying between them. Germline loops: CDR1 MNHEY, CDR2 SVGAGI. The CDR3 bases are TGTGCCAGCAGGGGACACGTCTACGAGCAGTACTTC. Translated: CASRGHVYEQYF.

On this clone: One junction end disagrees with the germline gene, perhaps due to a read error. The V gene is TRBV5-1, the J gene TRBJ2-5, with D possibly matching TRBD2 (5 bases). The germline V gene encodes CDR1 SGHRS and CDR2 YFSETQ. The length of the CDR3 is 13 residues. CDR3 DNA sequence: TGCGCCAGCAGCTTGGAATTTTGGGAGAACCAGTACTTC. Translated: CASSLEFWENQYF.